This TCR beta chain derives from a study of T cell changes during pregnancy in multiple sclerosis. Repertoires were generated with immunoSEQ multiplex PCR, while TCRdb's copy carries only in-frame clones and drops some. The data contain tens of thousands of clones, roughly nine tenths of them seen just once; the ten biggest clones take up roughly 0.39%. The CDR3 totals 14 residues. V was trimmed by 1 base and J by 2 bases, leaving 6 bases between them. Germline V gene lookup returns CDR1 SEHNR and CDR2 FQNEAQ (reference sequence). This sequence was found in a female donor with multiple sclerosis, enrolled in a pregnancy study. Material: CD4+ T cells from peripheral blood mononuclear cells, obtained in the second trimester of pregnancy. The chain links TRBV7-9 to TRBJ1-5, with D unclear. CDR3 nucleotides: TGTGCCAGCAGCTTAGAGAGGGGCAATCAGCCCCAGCATTTT. Translation: CASSLERGNQPQHF.